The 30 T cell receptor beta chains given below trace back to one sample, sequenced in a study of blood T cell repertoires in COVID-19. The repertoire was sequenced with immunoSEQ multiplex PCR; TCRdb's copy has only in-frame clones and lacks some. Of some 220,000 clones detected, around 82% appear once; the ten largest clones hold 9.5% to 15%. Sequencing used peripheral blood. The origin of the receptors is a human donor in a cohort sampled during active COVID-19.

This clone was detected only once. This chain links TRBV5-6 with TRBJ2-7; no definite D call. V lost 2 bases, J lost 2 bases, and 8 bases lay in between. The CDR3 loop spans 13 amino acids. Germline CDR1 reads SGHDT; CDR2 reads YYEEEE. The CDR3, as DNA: TGTGCCAGCAGCTTCTACCCCCCCTACGAGCAGTACTTC. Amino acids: CASSFYPPYEQYF.

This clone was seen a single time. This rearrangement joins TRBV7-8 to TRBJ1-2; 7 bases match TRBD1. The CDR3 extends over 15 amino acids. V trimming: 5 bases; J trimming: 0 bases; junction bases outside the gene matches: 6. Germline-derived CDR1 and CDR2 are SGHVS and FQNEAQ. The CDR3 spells CASSPRDSPNYGYTF. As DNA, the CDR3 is TGTGCCAGCAGCCCCCGGGACAGTCCTAACTATGGCTACACCTTC. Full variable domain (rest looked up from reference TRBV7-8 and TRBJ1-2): GAGVSQSPRYKVAKRGQDVALRCDPISGHVSLFWYQQALGQGPEFLTYFQNEAQLDKSGLPSDRFFAERPEGSVSTLKIQRTQQEDSAVYLCASSPRDSPNYGYTFGSGTRLTVV.

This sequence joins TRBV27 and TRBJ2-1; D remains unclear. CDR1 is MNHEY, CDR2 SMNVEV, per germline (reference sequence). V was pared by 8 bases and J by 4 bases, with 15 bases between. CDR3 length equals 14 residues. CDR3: CASAQSPAYNEQFF. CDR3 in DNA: TGTGCCAGCGCCCAAAGTCCCGCGTACAATGAGCAGTTCTTC.

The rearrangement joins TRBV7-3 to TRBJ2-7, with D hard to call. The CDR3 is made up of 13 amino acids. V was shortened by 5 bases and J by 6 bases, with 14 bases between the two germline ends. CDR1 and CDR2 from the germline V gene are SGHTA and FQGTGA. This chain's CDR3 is CASSATTRFEQYF. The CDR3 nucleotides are TGTGCCAGCAGCGCAACTACCCGTTTCGAGCAGTACTTC.

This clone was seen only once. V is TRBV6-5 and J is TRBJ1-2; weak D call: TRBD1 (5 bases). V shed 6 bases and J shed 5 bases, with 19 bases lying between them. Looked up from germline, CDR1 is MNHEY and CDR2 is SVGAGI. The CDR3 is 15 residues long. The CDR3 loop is CASSLHWGGGYGYTF. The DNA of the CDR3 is TGTGCCAGCAGCCTCCATTGGGGGGGTGGGTATGGCTACACCTTC.

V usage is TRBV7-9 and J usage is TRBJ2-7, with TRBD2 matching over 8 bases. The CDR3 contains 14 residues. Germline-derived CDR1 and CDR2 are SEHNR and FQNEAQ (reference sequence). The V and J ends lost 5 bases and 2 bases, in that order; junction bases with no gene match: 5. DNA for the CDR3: TGTGCCAGCAGCCCACGGACTAGCCCCTACGAGCAGTACTTC. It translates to CASSPRTSPYEQYF.

The CDR3 loop is CASSSGGSTKNIQYF. The CDR3 DNA reads TGTGCCAGCAGCTCGGGCGGGTCAACCAAAAACATTCAGTACTTC. The V and J genes are TRBV7-3 and TRBJ2-4; tentative D call: TRBD2 (5 bases). CDR1 is SGHTA and CDR2 is FQGTGA in the germline V gene. The CDR3 is 15 amino acids. V dropped 4 bases and J dropped 2 bases, with 12 bases sitting between them.

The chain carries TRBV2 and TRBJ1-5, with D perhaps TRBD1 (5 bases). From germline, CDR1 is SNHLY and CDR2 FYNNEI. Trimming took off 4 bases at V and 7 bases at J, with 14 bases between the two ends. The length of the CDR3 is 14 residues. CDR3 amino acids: CASSVEGLGQPQHF. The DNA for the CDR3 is TGTGCCAGCAGTGTGGAGGGGCTGGGGCAGCCCCAGCATTTT. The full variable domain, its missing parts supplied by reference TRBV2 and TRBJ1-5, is EPEVTQTPSHQVTQMGQEVILRCVPISNHLYFYWYRQILGQKVEFLVSFYNNEISEKSEIFDDQFSVERPDGSNFTLKIRSTKLEDSAMYFCASSVEGLGQPQHFGDGTRLSIL.

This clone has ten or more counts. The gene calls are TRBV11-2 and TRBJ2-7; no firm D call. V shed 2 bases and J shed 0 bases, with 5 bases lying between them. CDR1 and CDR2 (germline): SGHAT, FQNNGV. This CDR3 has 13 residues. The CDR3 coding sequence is TGTGCCAGCAGCTTACGTATCTCCTACGAGCAGTACTTC. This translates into CASSLRISYEQYF.

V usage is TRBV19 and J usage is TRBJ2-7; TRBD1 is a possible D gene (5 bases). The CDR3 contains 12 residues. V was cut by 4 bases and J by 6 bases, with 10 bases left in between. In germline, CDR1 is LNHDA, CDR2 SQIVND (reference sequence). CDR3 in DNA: TGTGCCAGTAGTAGACGTACAGGCGAGCAGTACTTC. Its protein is CASSRRTGEQYF.

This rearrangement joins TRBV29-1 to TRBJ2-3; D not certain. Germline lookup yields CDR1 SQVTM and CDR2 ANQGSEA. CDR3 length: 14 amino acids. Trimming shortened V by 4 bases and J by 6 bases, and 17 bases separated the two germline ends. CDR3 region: CSVAPRSSADTQYF. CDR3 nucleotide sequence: TGCAGCGTTGCCCCCCGTAGTTCCGCGGATACGCAGTATTTT.

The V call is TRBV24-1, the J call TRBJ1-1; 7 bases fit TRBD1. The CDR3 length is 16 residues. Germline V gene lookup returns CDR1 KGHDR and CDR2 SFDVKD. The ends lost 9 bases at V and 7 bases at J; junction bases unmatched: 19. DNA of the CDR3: TGTGCCACCGTAGGAGTAGCTCCCGAGGGGGCATTTGAAGCTTTCTTT. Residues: CATVGVAPEGAFEAFF.

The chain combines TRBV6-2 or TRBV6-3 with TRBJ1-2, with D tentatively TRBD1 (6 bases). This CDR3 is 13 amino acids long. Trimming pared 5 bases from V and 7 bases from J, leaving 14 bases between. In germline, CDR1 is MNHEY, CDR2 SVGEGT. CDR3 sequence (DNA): TGTGCCAGCAGTAGGACAGCCCCGTCTGGCTACACCTTC. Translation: CASSRTAPSGYTF.

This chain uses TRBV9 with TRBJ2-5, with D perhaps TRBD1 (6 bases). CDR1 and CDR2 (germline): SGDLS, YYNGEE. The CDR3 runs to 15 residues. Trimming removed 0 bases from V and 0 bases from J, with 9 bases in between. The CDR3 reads CASSVGSGDQETQYF. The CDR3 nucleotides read TGTGCCAGCAGCGTAGGCTCAGGGGACCAAGAGACCCAGTACTTC.

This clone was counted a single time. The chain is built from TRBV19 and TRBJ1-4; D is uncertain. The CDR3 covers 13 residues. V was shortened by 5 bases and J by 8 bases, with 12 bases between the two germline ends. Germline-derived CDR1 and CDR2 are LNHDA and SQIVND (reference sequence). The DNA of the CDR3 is TGTGCCAGTAGTCACTTGCAACGAGAAAAACTGTTTTTT. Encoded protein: CASSHLQREKLFF.

CDR3 sequence (DNA): TGTGCCACCAGTGAACAGGGGGCAGCGAACACCGGGGAGCTGTTTTTT. It encodes CATSEQGAANTGELFF. This chain connects TRBV24-1 to TRBJ2-2, with 9 positions matching TRBD1. The CDR3 runs to 16 residues. Per the germline V gene, CDR1 is KGHDR and CDR2 is SFDVKD. J gave up 0 bases and V 4 bases, and 2 bases lay outside the gene matches.

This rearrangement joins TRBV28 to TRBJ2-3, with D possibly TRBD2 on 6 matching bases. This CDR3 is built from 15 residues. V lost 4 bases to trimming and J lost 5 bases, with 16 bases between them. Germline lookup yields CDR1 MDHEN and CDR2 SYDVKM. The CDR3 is CASSSSGGSGDTQYF. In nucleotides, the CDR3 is TGTGCCAGCAGTTCCTCCGGGGGTAGCGGAGATACGCAGTATTTT. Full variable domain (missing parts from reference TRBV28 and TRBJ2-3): DVKVTQSSRYLVKRTGEKVFLECVQDMDHENMFWYRQDPGLGLRLIYFSYDVKMKEKGDIPEGYSVSREKKERFSLILESASTNQTSMYLCASSSSGGSGDTQYFGPGTRLTVL.

The CDR3 DNA reads TGTGCCAGCAGTCTTGGGACTGCGGCTGGCTACACCTTC. It specifies CASSLGTAAGYTF. This chain links TRBV3-1 (or the pseudogene TRBV3-2) with TRBJ1-2, with D possibly TRBD1 on 5 matching bases. The CDR3 loop spans 13 amino acids. Germline CDR1 is LGHDT and CDR2 is YNNKEL (reference sequence). Trimming took 6 bases from V and 7 from J, leaving 15 bases between them.

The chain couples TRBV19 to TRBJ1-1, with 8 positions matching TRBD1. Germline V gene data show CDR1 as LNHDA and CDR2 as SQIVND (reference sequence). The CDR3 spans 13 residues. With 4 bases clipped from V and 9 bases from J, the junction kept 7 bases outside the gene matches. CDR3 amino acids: CASSTPGQEKAFF. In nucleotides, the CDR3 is TGTGCCAGTAGTACTCCGGGACAGGAGAAAGCTTTCTTT.

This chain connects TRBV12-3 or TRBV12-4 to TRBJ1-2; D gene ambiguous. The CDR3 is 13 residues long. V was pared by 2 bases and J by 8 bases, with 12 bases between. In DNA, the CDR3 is TGTGCCAGCAGTTTAATTTCGAGGGAGGGCTACACCTTC. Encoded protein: CASSLISREGYTF.

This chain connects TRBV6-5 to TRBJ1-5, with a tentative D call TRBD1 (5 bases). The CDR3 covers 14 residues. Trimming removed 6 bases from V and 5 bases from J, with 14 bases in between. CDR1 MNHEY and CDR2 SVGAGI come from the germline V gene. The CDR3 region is CASSRRQWDQPQHF. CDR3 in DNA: TGTGCCAGCAGCCGTAGACAGTGGGATCAGCCCCAGCATTTT.

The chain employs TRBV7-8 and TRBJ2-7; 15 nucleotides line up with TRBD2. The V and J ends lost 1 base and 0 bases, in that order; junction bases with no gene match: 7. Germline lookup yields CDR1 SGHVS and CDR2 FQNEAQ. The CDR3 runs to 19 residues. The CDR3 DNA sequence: TGTGCCAGCAGCTTAGGTCGGACTAGCGGGAGGGTGAGCTCCTACGAGCAGTACTTC. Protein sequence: CASSLGRTSGRVSSYEQYF. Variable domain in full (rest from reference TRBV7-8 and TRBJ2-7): GAGVSQSPRYKVAKRGQDVALRCDPISGHVSLFWYQQALGQGPEFLTYFQNEAQLDKSGLPSDRFFAERPEGSVSTLKIQRTQQEDSAVYLCASSLGRTSGRVSSYEQYFGPGTRLTVT.

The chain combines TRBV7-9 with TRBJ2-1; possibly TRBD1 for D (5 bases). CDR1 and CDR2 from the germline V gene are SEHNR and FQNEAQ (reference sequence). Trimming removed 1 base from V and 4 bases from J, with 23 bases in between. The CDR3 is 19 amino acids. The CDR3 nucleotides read TGTGCCAGCAGCTTAGACCGCGGACATCCTTCTGGGCCTTACAATGAGCAGTTCTTC. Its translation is CASSLDRGHPSGPYNEQFF.

The chain's CDR3 is CASSFSRDNQPQHF. DNA of the CDR3: TGTGCCAGCAGTTTTAGCAGGGACAATCAGCCCCAGCATTTT. The rearrangement joins TRBV28 to TRBJ1-5, with a tentative D call TRBD1 (5 bases). The CDR3 is 14 residues long. Trimming removed 3 bases from V and 3 bases from J, with 9 bases in between. The germline CDR1 and CDR2 sequences are MDHEN and SYDVKM.

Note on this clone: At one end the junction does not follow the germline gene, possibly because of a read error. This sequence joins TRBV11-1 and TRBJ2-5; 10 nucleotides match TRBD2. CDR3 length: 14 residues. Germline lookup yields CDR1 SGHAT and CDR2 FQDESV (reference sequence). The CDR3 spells CASSLGGLAGARNF. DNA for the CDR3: TGTGCCAGCAGCTTAGGAGGTCTAGCGGGAGCCCGCAACTTC. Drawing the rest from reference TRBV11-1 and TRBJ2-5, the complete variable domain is EAEVAQSPRYKITEKSQAVAFWCDPISGHATLYWYRQILGQGPELLVQFQDESVVDDSQLPKDRFSAERLKGVDSTLKIQPAELGDSAMYLCASSLGGLAGARNFGPGTRLLVL.

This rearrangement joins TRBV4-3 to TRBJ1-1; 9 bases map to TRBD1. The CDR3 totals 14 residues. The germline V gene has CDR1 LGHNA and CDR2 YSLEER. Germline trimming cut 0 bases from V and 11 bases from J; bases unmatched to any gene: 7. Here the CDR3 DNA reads TGCGCCAGCAGCCAAGATCTAAGGACAGGGGTGGCTTTCTTT. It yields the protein CASSQDLRTGVAFF.

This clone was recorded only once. The CDR3 region is CASSLTTFSGTGGSVEQFF. The CDR3 DNA reads TGTGCCAGCAGCTTAACGACCTTCTCCGGGACAGGGGGGTCAGTTGAGCAGTTCTTC. The V gene is TRBV7-3, the J gene TRBJ2-1; 11 bases match TRBD1. This CDR3 comprises 19 residues. Per germline, CDR1 SGHTA and CDR2 FQGTGA. V was pared by 0 bases and J by 9 bases, with 16 bases of the junction left unmatched.

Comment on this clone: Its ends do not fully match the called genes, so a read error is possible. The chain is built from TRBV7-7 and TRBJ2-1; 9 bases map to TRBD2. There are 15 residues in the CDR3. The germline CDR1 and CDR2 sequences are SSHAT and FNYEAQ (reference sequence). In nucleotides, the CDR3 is TGTGCTAGCAGCTTAGTAGCGGGGGCAATTAATGAGCAGTTCTTC. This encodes CASSLVAGAINEQFF.

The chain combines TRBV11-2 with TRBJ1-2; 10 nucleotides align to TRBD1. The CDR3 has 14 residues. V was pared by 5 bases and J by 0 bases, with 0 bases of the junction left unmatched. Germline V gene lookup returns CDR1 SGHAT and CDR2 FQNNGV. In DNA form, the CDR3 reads TGTGCCAGCAGCGGACAGGGGGCTAACTATGGCTACACCTTC. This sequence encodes CASSGQGANYGYTF.

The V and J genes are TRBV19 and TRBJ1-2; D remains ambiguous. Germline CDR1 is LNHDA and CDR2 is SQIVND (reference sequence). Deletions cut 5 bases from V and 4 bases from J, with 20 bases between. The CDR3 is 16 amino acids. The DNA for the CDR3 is TGTGCCAGTAGTCTAAACCCCACAGACACGCTCTATGGCTACACCTTC. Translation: CASSLNPTDTLYGYTF. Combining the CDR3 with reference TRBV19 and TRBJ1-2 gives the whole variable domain DGGITQSPKYLFRKEGQNVTLSCEQNLNHDAMYWYRQDPGQGLRLIYYSQIVNDFQKGDIAEGYSVSREKKESFPLTVTSAQKNPTAFYLCASSLNPTDTLYGYTFGSGTRLTVV.